This TCR beta chain was documented in a study of blood T cell repertoires in COVID-19 (dated by TCRdb to 2018 to 2021). Regarding the study in general: Collaborator samples came from the United States, Italy and Spain and covered acute and convalescent phases of COVID-19. The material from the prospective study consisted of cDNA or gDNA derived from T cells, B-cell-depleted T cells, or PBMCs. Deeply sampled blood TCRbeta repertoires from subjects exposed to, actively infected with, or recovered from COVID-19 were included in the dataset. The repertoires were released in a freely available public database intended as a resource for research on the immune response to SARS-CoV-2. The samples were drawn from the first 160 participants of the ongoing ImmuneRACE study and from 1,254 subjects provided by 6 global collaborators. Nearly every sample came with metadata listing a de-identified subject ID, COVID-19 status, age in years and sex. Where HLA class I and class II types were available, the types were taken from metadata supplied by the sample provider, not from assay-based typing.

As regards this clone: The target of this receptor is not known. Per-base quality was not reported, and no clone a single base away is much larger than it.

TCRbeta CDR3 regions were amplified from genomic DNA using the immunoSEQ Assay, a bias-controlled multiplex PCR. Per the source publication's procedure: Nucleated cell counts per sample were estimated from amplification of reference gene primers within the assay. To quantify the absolute abundance of each unique TCRbeta CDR3 rearrangement, sequence reads were collapsed and filtered. For each sample, productive Simpson clonality was calculated by taking the square root of Simpson's diversity index across productive rearrangements. The immuneACCESS repertoire file appears here via TCRdb, limited to in-frame rearrangements. These files lack a portion of the clones; in checked studies, under half of the deficit traces to unresolved V genes, and the cause of the others is not known. V and J calls and clone size come straight from that table; D and trimming were deduced from the DNA. The sample contains about 310,000 clones, around 86% of them found a single time. The ten largest clones capture 1% of the sample.

What the work shows at the level of the full study, not this receptor alone: Clinical and demographic metadata were provided uncurated, with the amount varying by source and participant.

V gives up 7 bases and J gives up 0 bases, and the segment between their germline ends measures 19 bases. The germline V gene (reference sequence) supplies CDR1 SEHNR and CDR2 FQNEAQ. Measured from the cysteine to the phenylalanine, the CDR3 is 16 residues long. Of all the DNA, just the CDR3 is kept, 48 bases in frame from base 1. The collaborating institutions used their own protocols to collect whole blood in K2EDTA tubes. Collaborator samples were shipped for TCRbeta analysis as frozen whole blood, isolated PBMCs, or DNA extracted from either sample type. Sequencing input: peripheral blood. The rearranged segments are TRBV7-9 and TRBJ2-7, and possibly TRBD2, on 5 matching bases. The receptor's source is a man aged 45-65 years with active or convalescent COVID-19. The CDR3 protein is CASINTFEGSSYEQYF. DNA sequence: TGTGCCAGCATCAACACTTTTGAGGGCAGCTCCTACGAGCAGTACTTC.